This TCR beta chain was identified in a study of Graves' ophthalmopathy and Graves' hyperthyroidism. Certain patients were not enrolled. These were patients with other autoimmune diseases, uncontrolled infections, pregnancy or lactation. There are many counts of this clonotype. Between the trimmed V and J ends, which lost 0 bases and 7 bases, there was a span of 7 bases. Germline CDR1 reads LGHNA; CDR2 reads YSLEER. This CDR3 is 13 amino acids long. RNA transcripts yielded amplified TCR beta CDR3 regions. In the first round, RT-PCR was carried out with HTBI primers, and a multiplex PCR formed the second round. TCRdb reprocessed the multiplex PCR reads via MiXCR and lists one record per CDR3 protein. The sample has approximately 640,000 distinct CDR3 sequences; over 40% are singletons.

The sequenced sample consisted of peripheral blood. The genes are TRBV4-3 and TRBJ1-5; D not resolved. This receptor was identified in an adult man with Graves' ophthalmopathy. Here the CDR3 reads CASSQDVWQPQHF. The CDR3 DNA is TGCGCCAGCAGCCAAGATGTGTGGCAGCCCCAGCATTTT.